Shown below are 24 T cell receptor beta chains from a single sample sequenced in a study of T-cell memory formation after mild COVID-19. TCRdb re-called the 5' RACE reads through MiXCR, storing one row per CDR3 protein. The table shows about 430,000 distinct CDR3 sequences, with 20% to 25% occurring only once. The sample was PBMCs or a T cell subset sorted from them (not recorded which). The receptors come from an adult woman who had mild COVID-19 (a few samples of this study predate the infection). Cell type and time point are not known.

There are a few counts of this clonotype. The gene calls are TRBV30 and TRBJ2-7; no firm D call. This CDR3 is built from 11 residues. Between the trimmed V and J ends, which lost 0 bases and 5 bases, there was a span of 5 bases. Germline loops: CDR1 GTSNPN, CDR2 SVGIG (reference sequence). The CDR3 loop is CAWSVRDEQYF. The CDR3 DNA reads TGTGCCTGGAGTGTACGGGACGAGCAGTACTTC.

The chain links TRBV2 to TRBJ1-1, with D unclear. Germline lookup yields CDR1 SNHLY and CDR2 FYNNEI. The CDR3 length is 12 residues. V lost 3 bases and J 5 bases, leaving 7 bases between the germline ends. The CDR3 here is CASSEDWTEAFF. The CDR3 nucleotides are TGTGCCAGCAGTGAGGACTGGACTGAAGCTTTCTTT.

The chain couples TRBV24-1 to TRBJ2-1; 8 bases map to TRBD1. Per the germline V gene, CDR1 is KGHDR and CDR2 is SFDVKD. The CDR3 contains 13 residues. V gave up 8 bases and J gave up 7 bases; unmatched junction bases: 6. The CDR3 reads CATNRGDRNEQFF. The CDR3, as DNA: TGTGCCACCAACAGGGGGGATAGGAATGAGCAGTTCTTC.

The chain uses TRBV7-2 and TRBJ1-5; 9 nucleotides match TRBD1. This CDR3 has 16 amino acids. V was pared by 0 bases and J by 3 bases, with 3 bases of the junction left unmatched. The germline V gene encodes CDR1 SGHTA and CDR2 FQGNSA. The CDR3 reads CASSLAGQGFNQPQHF. The CDR3 DNA reads TGTGCCAGCAGCTTAGCGGGACAGGGATTCAATCAGCCCCAGCATTTT.

This clonotype was observed a handful of times. The rearrangement links TRBV24-1 to TRBJ2-5; D is unclear. Per the germline V gene, CDR1 is KGHDR and CDR2 is SFDVKD. Trimming removed 9 bases at V and 6 bases at J, with 10 bases between. The CDR3 spans 11 residues. This CDR3 is CATGFGQTQYF. The CDR3 DNA reads as TGTGCCACCGGGTTTGGGCAGACCCAGTACTTC.

This clonotype came up a few times. This chain uses TRBV29-1 with TRBJ2-7, with 8 positions matching TRBD1. CDR1 and CDR2 from the germline V gene are SQVTM and ANQGSEA. The junction had 7 bases not matched to a gene; V was cut back by 3 bases and J by 6 bases. CDR3 size: 13 residues. This chain's CDR3 is CSVDGWDRPEQYF. The CDR3 nucleotides are TGCAGCGTTGATGGGTGGGACAGGCCCGAGCAGTACTTC.

The CDR3 DNA reads TGTGCCATCAGTGGACAGGGGGCGCAGGGCTACACCTTC. It specifies CAISGQGAQGYTF. The V call is TRBV10-3, the J call TRBJ1-2, with TRBD1 identical over 10 bases. The J segment lost 8 bases and the V segment lost 4 bases, leaving 4 bases of the junction unmatched. The germline gives CDR1 ENHRY, CDR2 SYGVKD. The length of the CDR3 is 13 residues.

This clonotype was observed a few times. The chain links TRBV7-3 to TRBJ1-1, with D possibly TRBD1 on 5 matching bases. The CDR3 sequence is 14 residues long. Trimming removed 1 base from V and 4 bases from J, with 10 bases in between. Germline V gene data show CDR1 as SGHTA and CDR2 as FQGTGA. The CDR3 protein is CASSLSGAGTEAFF. As DNA, the CDR3 is TGTGCCAGCAGCTTAAGTGGGGCGGGCACTGAAGCTTTCTTT.

This clonotype was observed a few times. The gene calls are TRBV6-1 and TRBJ1-1; tentative D call: TRBD1 (5 bases). Trimming cost V 2 bases and J 0 bases, with 13 bases left between them. There are 16 residues in the CDR3. Germline CDR1 reads MNHNS; CDR2 reads SASEGT. In DNA, the CDR3 is TGTGCCAGCAGTGAAAGGGGCAGTCACATGAACACTGAAGCTTTCTTT. It specifies CASSERGSHMNTEAFF.

This clonotype was counted a few times. The chain combines TRBV24-1 with TRBJ2-2; 7 bases align to TRBD2. Germline CDR1 reads KGHDR; CDR2 reads SFDVKD. CDR3 size: 15 residues. Losses at the gene ends were 2 bases for V and 4 bases for J; bases not matched to a gene: 3. The CDR3: CATSDSGTITGELFF. DNA of the CDR3: TGTGCCACCAGTGATTCCGGGACTATCACCGGGGAGCTGTTTTTT.

This clonotype was detected many times. The chain is built from TRBV7-6 and TRBJ2-5; no clear D gene. Trimming shortened V by 7 bases and J by 2 bases, and 14 bases separated the two germline ends. The germline gives CDR1 SGHVS, CDR2 FNYEAQ. The CDR3 extends over 14 amino acids. CDR3 sequence reads: CASTLGGQQETQYF. The DNA for the CDR3 is TGTGCCAGCACCTTGGGTGGGCAGCAAGAGACCCAGTACTTC.

This chain uses TRBV12-3 or TRBV12-4 with TRBJ1-1; weak D call: TRBD1 (6 bases). CDR3 size: 15 residues. Trimming took 4 bases from V and 1 from J, leaving 13 bases between them. CDR3 in amino acids: CASSYSGHPNTEAFF. The CDR3 DNA reads as TGTGCCAGCAGTTACTCGGGACACCCGAACACTGAAGCTTTCTTT.

This clonotype was observed a handful of times. This chain connects TRBV24-1 to TRBJ1-5, with 7 positions matching TRBD1. The CDR3 covers 16 residues. The germline V gene has CDR1 KGHDR and CDR2 SFDVKD. After removal of 5 bases from V and 1 base from J, the junction contained 7 bases not matched to a gene. This CDR3 is CATSARGIDSNQPQHF. CDR3 nucleotide sequence: TGTGCCACCAGTGCCAGGGGGATCGACAGCAATCAGCCCCAGCATTTT.

V is TRBV19 and J is TRBJ1-2; possible D gene TRBD1, 5 bases. V lost 5 bases, J lost 5 bases, and 15 bases lay in between. The CDR3 is 14 residues long. From germline, CDR1 is LNHDA and CDR2 SQIVND (reference sequence). The CDR3 sequence: CASSRAGTEYGYTF. CDR3 sequence (DNA): TGTGCCAGTAGTCGTGCGGGGACTGAGTATGGCTACACCTTC.

This chain uses TRBV19 with TRBJ2-3; D gene unclear. Trimming removed 9 bases from V and 3 bases from J, with 19 bases in between. The germline CDR1 and CDR2 sequences are LNHDA and SQIVND (reference sequence). The CDR3 length is 15 residues. CDR3 residues: CASTREGVGTDTQYF. CDR3 nucleotide sequence: TGTGCCAGCACCCGCGAAGGCGTTGGGACAGATACGCAGTATTTT.

Many counts were recorded for this clonotype. The V call is TRBV5-1, the J call TRBJ2-1; possibly TRBD2 for D (5 bases). The CDR3 covers 13 residues. Germline V gives CDR1 SGHRS, CDR2 YFSETQ. Trimming pared 0 bases from V and 15 bases from J, leaving 16 bases between. CDR3 loop: CASSLGGDMGRFF. The DNA for the CDR3 is TGCGCCAGCAGCTTGGGGGGAGATATGGGCAGGTTCTTC.

The chain carries TRBV3-1 and TRBJ1-3; D ambiguous. The length of the CDR3 is 17 residues. V was trimmed by 1 base and J by 3 bases, leaving 16 bases between them. CDR1 and CDR2 (germline): LGHDT, YNNKEL (reference sequence). The CDR3: CASSQVAGVIDGNTIYF. In nucleotides, the CDR3 is TGTGCCAGCAGCCAAGTCGCGGGAGTGATTGATGGAAACACCATATATTTT.

This clonotype was found a few times. For the CDR3, the DNA is TGTGCCAGCAGTTACTCGAGTGGGGGGACCACAGATACGCAGTATTTT. It encodes CASSYSSGGTTDTQYF. The genes are TRBV6-5 and TRBJ2-3; D may be TRBD2 (6 bases). The germline gives CDR1 MNHEY, CDR2 SVGAGI. V dropped 0 bases and J dropped 2 bases, with 12 bases sitting between them. The CDR3 is 16 residues long.

Only a few counts were recorded for this clonotype. V is TRBV4-1 and J is TRBJ2-2; the match to TRBD1 covers 10 bases. Germline values: CDR1 MGHRA, CDR2 YSYEKL. This CDR3 is built from 16 residues. The J segment lost 4 bases and the V segment lost 5 bases, leaving 7 bases of the junction unmatched. CDR3 sequence reads: CASSGEGQGFTGELFF. The CDR3, as DNA: TGCGCCAGCAGCGGGGAGGGACAGGGGTTCACCGGGGAGCTGTTTTTT.

This clonotype was observed a handful of times. V is TRBV2 and J is TRBJ2-3; D remains ambiguous. Germline V gene sequence: CDR1 SNHLY, CDR2 FYNNEI. CDR3 length: 12 amino acids. The ends were cut back, 8 bases at V and 2 bases at J, with 8 bases in the middle. The CDR3 here is CASERFTDTQYF. In DNA, the CDR3 is TGTGCCAGCGAGCGATTCACAGATACGCAGTATTTT.

Only a few counts were recorded for this clonotype. The CDR3 DNA follows: TGCAGTGCGGCACCGGGACAATTCACCGGGGAGCTGTTTTTT. This gives the protein CSAAPGQFTGELFF. This chain connects TRBV20-1 to TRBJ2-2; perhaps TRBD1 as D (6 bases). Trimming removed 6 bases from V and 4 bases from J, with 15 bases in between. This CDR3 is 14 amino acids long. Germline V gene lookup returns CDR1 DFQATT and CDR2 SNEGSKA (reference sequence).

The chain has TRBV9 and TRBJ2-1; TRBD1 might be the D (6 bases). Germline lookup yields CDR1 SGDLS and CDR2 YYNGEE. The CDR3 runs 15 residues. With 4 bases removed from V and 0 bases from J, the gap between germline ends came to 11 bases. The CDR3 region is CASSTGSGSYNEQFF. In DNA, the CDR3 is TGTGCCAGCAGCACAGGGTCTGGCTCCTACAATGAGCAGTTCTTC.

CDR3 residues: CASSFGTGDNTDTQYF. The CDR3 region has the DNA TGCGCCAGCAGCTTTGGGACAGGGGATAACACAGATACGCAGTATTTT. The rearrangement joins TRBV5-1 to TRBJ2-3; 10 bases fit TRBD1. V was pared by 2 bases and J by 2 bases, with 5 bases of the junction left unmatched. The CDR3 extends over 16 amino acids. The germline CDR1 and CDR2 sequences are SGHRS and YFSETQ.

This rearrangement joins TRBV7-9 to TRBJ2-7; TRBD2 aligns across 7 bases. This CDR3 comprises 13 residues. Per germline, CDR1 SEHNR and CDR2 FQNEAQ (reference sequence). Unmatched junction bases numbered 9, after V lost 11 bases and J lost 2 bases. CDR3: CASAGRATYEQYF. The CDR3, as DNA: TGTGCCTCTGCGGGGAGGGCCACCTACGAGCAGTACTTC.